The sequence of this TCR beta chain was determined in a study of T cell responses to AZD1222 COVID-19 vaccine. Regarding the study as a whole: Without day 14 samples, only post-peak T cell repertoires were studied. Per reports, nearly half of all spike-specific TCRs target regions that are unmutated in variants. Clonal diversity was possibly underestimated, and white British individuals and females predominated among donors. Two AZD1222 administrations were followed by greater Spike-specific TCR breadth and depth.

Turning to this clone: Its antigen is undetermined.

Libraries were prepared by immunoSEQ multiplex PCR; TCRdb keeps only in-frame clonotypes and omits some of them. The sample records about 60,000 clones, around 83% being singletons. Trimming took 5 bases from V and 3 from J, leaving 20 bases between them. Germline CDR1 LGHDT, CDR2 YNNKEL (reference sequence). There are 16 residues in the CDR3. This specimen consisted of peripheral blood, obtained on day 0 of MenACWY control vaccination. The chain carries TRBV3-1 (or the pseudogene TRBV3-2) and TRBJ2-7, with a weak D call TRBD1 (6 bases). The source is an adult in good health. CDR3 in DNA: TGTGCCAGCAGCACGCCACTGACAGGACCCTTCTACGAGCAGTACTTC. Residues: CASSTPLTGPFYEQYF.